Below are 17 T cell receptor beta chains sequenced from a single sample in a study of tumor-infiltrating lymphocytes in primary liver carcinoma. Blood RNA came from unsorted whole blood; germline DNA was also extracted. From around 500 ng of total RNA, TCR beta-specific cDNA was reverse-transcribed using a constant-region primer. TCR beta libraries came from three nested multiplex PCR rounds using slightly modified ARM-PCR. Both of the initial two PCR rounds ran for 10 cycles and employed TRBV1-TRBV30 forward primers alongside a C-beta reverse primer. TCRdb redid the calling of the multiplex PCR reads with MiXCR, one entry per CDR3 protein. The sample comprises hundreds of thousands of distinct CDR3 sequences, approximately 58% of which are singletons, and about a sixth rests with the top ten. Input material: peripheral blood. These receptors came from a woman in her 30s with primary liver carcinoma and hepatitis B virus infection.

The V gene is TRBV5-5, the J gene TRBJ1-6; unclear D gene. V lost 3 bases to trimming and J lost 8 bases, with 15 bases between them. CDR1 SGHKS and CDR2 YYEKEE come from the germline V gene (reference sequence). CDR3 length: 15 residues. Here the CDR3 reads CASSYIPGQYSPLHF. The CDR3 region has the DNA TGTGCCAGCAGCTACATCCCGGGTCAATATTCACCCCTCCACTTT.

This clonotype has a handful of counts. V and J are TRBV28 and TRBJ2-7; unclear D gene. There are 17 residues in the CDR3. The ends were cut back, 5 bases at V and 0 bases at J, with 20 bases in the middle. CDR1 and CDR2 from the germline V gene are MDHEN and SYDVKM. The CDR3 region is CASSPTSMRRSSYEQYF. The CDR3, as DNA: TGTGCCAGCAGTCCGACCTCCATGCGTCGTAGCTCCTACGAGCAGTACTTC. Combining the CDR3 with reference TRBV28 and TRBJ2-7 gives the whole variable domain DVKVTQSSRYLVKRTGEKVFLECVQDMDHENMFWYRQDPGLGLRLIYFSYDVKMKEKGDIPEGYSVSREKKERFSLILESASTNQTSMYLCASSPTSMRRSSYEQYFGPGTRLTVT.

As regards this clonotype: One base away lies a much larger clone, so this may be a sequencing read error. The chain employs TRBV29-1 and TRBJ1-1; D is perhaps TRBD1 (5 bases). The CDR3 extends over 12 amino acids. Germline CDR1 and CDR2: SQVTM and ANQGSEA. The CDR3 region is CSVIKEGTGAFF. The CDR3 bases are TGCAGCGTTATTAAGGAGGGGACTGGAGCTTTCTTT.

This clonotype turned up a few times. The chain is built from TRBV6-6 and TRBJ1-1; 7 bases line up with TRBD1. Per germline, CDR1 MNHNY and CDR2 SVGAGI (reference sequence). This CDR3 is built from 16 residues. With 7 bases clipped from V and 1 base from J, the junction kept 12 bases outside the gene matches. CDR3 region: CASISKSTGSNTEAFF. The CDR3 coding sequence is TGTGCCAGCATCTCAAAATCGACAGGGTCGAACACTGAAGCTTTCTTT.

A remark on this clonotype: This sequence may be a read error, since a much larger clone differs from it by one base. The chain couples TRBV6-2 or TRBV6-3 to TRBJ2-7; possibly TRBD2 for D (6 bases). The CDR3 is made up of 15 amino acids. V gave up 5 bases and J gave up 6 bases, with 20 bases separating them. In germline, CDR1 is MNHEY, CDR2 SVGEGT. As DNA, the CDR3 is TGTGCCAGCAGTACTTGGGCTAGCGAGAGGCTCGAGCAGTACTTC. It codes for CASSTWASERLEQYF.

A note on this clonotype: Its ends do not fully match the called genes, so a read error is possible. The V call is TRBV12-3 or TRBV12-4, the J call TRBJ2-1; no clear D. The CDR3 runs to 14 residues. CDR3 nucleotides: TGTGTCAGCAGTTTGAAGGGATCTGGAAATGAGCAGTTCTTC. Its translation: CVSSLKGSGNEQFF.

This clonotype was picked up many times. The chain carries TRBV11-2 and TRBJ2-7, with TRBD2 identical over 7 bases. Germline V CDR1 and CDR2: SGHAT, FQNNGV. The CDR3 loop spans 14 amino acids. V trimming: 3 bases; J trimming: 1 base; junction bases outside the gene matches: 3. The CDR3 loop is CASSFSGPSYEQYF. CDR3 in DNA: TGTGCCAGCAGCTTTAGCGGGCCTTCCTACGAGCAGTACTTC.

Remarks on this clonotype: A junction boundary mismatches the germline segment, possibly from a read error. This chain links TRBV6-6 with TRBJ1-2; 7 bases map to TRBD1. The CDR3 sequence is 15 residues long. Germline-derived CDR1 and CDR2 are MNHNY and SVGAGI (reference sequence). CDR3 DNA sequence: TGTGCCAGCAGTCCCCGGGACAGAGACTCCTATGGCTACGCCTTC. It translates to CASSPRDRDSYGYAF.

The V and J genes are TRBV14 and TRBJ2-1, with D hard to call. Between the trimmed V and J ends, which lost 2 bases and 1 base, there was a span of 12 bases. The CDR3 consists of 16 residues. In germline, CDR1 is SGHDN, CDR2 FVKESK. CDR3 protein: CASSQTPRGSYNEQFF. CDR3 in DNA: TGTGCCAGCAGCCAAACGCCTAGAGGTTCCTACAATGAGCAGTTCTTC.

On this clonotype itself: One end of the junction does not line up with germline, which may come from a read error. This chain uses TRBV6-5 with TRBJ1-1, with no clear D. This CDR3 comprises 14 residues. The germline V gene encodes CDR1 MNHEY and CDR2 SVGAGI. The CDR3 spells CAGSYSITGYQAFF. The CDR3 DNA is TGTGCCGGCAGTTACTCGATAACCGGTTACCAAGCTTTCTTT.

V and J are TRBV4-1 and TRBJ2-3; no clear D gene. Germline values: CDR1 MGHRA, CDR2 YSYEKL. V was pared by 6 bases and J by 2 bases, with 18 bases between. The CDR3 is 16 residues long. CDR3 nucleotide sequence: TGCGCCAGCAGTCGCCCGCTAGTAGCTAACACAGATACGCAGTATTTT. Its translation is CASSRPLVANTDTQYF.

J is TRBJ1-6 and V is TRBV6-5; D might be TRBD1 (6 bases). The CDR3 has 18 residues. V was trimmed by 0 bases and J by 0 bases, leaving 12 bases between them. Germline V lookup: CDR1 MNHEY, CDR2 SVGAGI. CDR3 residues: CASSYSLGGGSYNSPLHF. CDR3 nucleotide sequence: TGTGCCAGCAGTTACTCCCTGGGAGGGGGCTCCTATAATTCACCCCTCCACTTT.

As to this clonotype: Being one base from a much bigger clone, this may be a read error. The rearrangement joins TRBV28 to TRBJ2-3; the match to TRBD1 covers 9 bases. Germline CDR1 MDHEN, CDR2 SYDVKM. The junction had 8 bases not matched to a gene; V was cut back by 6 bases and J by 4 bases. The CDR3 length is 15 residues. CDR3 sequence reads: CASSSPGQGPDTQYF. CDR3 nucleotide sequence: TGTGCCAGCAGCTCTCCCGGACAGGGGCCAGATACGCAGTATTTT.

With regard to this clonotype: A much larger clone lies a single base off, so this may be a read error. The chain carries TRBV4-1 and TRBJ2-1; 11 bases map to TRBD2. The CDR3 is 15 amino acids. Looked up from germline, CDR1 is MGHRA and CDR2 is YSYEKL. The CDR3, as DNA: TGCGCCAGCGGCCAAGTGACGTCTAGCGGGAGGGAGCAGTTCTTC. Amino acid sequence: CASGQVTSSGREQFF.

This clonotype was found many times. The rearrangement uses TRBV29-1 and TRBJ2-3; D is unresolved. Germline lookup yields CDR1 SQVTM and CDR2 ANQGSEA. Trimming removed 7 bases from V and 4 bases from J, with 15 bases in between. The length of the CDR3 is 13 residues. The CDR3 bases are TGCAGCGCAGAGCTACAGACCCCAGATACGCAGTATTTT. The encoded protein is CSAELQTPDTQYF.

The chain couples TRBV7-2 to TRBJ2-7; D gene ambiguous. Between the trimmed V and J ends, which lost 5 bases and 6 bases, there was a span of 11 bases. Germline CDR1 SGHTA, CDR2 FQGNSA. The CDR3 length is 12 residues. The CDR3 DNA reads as TGTGCCAGCAGCCATCCCAAGGGCGAGCAGTACTTC. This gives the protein CASSHPKGEQYF.

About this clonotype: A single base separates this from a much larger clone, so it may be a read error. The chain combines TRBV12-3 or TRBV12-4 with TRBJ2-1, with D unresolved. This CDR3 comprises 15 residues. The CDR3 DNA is TGTGCCAGCAGCCTGACGGACGGATCCAACAAGGAGCAGTTCTTC. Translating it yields CASSLTDGSNKEQFF.